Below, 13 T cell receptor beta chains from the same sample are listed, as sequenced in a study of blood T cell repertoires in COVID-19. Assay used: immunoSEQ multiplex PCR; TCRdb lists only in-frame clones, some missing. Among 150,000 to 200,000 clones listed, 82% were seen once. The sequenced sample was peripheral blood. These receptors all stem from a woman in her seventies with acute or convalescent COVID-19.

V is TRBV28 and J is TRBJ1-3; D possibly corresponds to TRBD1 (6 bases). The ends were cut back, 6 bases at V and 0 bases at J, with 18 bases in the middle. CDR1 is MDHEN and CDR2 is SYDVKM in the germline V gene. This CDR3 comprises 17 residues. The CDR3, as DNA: TGTGCCAGCAGCCCTGGGGGGGCGTCTCTCTCTGGAAACACCATATATTTT. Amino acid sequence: CASSPGGASLSGNTIYF. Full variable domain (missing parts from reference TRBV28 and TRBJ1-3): DVKVTQSSRYLVKRTGEKVFLECVQDMDHENMFWYRQDPGLGLRLIYFSYDVKMKEKGDIPEGYSVSREKKERFSLILESASTNQTSMYLCASSPGGASLSGNTIYFGEGSWLTVV.

CDR3 loop: CASSLGTGDYNEQFF. The CDR3 nucleotides are TGCGCCAGCAGCTTGGGGACAGGGGACTACAATGAGCAGTTCTTC. The gene calls are TRBV5-1 and TRBJ2-1, with TRBD1 matching 9 bases. This CDR3 has 15 residues. Germline CDR1 and CDR2: SGHRS and YFSETQ. The trim removed 0 bases at V and 3 bases at J, leaving 1 base unmatched.

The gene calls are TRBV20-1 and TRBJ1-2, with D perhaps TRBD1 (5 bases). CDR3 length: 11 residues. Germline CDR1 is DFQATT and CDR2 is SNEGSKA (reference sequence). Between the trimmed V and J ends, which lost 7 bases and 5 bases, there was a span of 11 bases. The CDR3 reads CSVNGGYGYTF. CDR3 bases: TGCAGTGTCAATGGGGGGTATGGCTACACCTTC.

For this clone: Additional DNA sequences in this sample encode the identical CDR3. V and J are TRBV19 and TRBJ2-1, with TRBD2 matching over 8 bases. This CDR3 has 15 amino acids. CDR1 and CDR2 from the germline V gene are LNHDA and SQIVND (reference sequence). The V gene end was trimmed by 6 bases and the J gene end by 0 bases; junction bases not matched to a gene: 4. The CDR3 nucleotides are TGTGCCAGTAGGACCAGCGGGAGCTCCTACAATGAGCAGTTCTTC. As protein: CASRTSGSSYNEQFF.

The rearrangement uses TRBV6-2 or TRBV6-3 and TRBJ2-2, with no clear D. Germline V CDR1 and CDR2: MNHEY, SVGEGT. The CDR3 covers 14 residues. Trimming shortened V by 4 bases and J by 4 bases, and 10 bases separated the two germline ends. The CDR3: CASSSLESTGELFF. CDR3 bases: TGTGCCAGCAGTTCCCTTGAGAGCACCGGGGAGCTGTTTTTT.

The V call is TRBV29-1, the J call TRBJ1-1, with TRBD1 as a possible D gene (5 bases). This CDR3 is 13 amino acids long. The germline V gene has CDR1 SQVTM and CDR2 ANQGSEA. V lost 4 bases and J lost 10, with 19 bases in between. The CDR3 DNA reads TGCAGCGTTGTGTTGGGCGACAGTGTCGGAGCTTTCTTT. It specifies CSVVLGDSVGAFF.

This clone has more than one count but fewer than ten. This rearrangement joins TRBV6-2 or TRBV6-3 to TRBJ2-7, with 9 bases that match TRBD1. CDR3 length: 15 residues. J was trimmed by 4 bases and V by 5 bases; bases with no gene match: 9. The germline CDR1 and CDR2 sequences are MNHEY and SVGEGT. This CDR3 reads CASSTTGGATYEQYF. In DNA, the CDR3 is TGTGCCAGCAGTACTACAGGGGGCGCGACTTACGAGCAGTACTTC.

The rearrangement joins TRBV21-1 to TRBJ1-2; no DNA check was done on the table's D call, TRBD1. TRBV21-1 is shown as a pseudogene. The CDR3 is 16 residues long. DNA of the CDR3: TGTGCCAGCAGCAAAGTTCTGGGACAGGGGGCGTATGGCTACACCTTC. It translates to CASSKVLGQGAYGYTF.

CDR3 sequence: CASSYPMGQGSDEQYF. DNA for the CDR3: TGTGCCAGCAGTTACCCGATGGGACAGGGATCGGACGAGCAGTACTTC. This sequence joins TRBV6-6 and TRBJ2-7; 9 bases map to TRBD1. The length of the CDR3 is 16 residues. Unmatched junction bases numbered 10, after V lost 2 bases and J lost 5 bases. Per germline, CDR1 MNHNY and CDR2 SVGAGI (reference sequence).

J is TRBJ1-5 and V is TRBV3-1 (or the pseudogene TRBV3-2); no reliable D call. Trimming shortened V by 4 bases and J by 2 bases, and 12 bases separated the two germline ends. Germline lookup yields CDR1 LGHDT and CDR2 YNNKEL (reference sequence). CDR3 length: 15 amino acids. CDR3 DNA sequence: TGTGCCAGCAGCCTAAACGACGGGGGCAATCAGCCCCAGCATTTT. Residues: CASSLNDGGNQPQHF.

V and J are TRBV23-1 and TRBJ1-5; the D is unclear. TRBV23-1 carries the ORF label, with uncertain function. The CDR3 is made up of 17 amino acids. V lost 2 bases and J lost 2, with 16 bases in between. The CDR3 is CASSQSVQKKGNQPQHF. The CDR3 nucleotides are TGCGCCAGCAGTCAAAGTGTACAGAAAAAAGGCAATCAGCCCCAGCATTTT.

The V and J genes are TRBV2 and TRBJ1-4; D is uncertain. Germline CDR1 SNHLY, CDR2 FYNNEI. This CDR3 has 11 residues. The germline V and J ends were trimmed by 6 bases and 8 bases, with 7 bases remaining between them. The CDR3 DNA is TGTGCCAGCAGATTGAGAGAAAAACTGTTTTTT. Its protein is CASRLREKLFF.

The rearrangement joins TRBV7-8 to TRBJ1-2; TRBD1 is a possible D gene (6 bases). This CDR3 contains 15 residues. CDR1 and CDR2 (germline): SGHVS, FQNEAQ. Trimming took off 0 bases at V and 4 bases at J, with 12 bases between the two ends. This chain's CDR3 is CASSLADSGSYGYTF. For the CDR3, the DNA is TGTGCCAGCAGCTTAGCGGACAGCGGGAGCTATGGCTACACCTTC. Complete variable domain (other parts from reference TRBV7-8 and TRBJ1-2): GAGVSQSPRYKVAKRGQDVALRCDPISGHVSLFWYQQALGQGPEFLTYFQNEAQLDKSGLPSDRFFAERPEGSVSTLKIQRTQQEDSAVYLCASSLADSGSYGYTFGSGTRLTVV.